The rows below give T cell receptor beta chains drawn from one sample of a study of blood T cell repertoires in COVID-19. This table comes from immunoSEQ multiplex PCR, and its TCRdb copy is limited to in-frame clones, with some not included. The repertoire includes 350,000 to 450,000 clones, around 84% of them detected once, and 3% to 4% sits in the top ten. Sample: peripheral blood. Source of these receptors: a woman aged 18-29 years with acute or convalescent COVID-19. Both conserved end residues are part of each CDR3. The order of the fields is D gene, V gene, clone size, J gene, CDR3 DNA, CDR3 protein. A D gene is named only where the DNA matches it firmly. Clone sizes are given selectively: once, few, many, or a class where the clone is expanded.

-	TRBV5-4	-	TRBJ1-2	TGTGCCAGCAGCTTGGGCTCGAGGGGGTATGGCTACACCTTC	CASSLGSRGYGYTF
TRBD1	TRBV5-6	once	TRBJ2-5	TGTGCCAGCAGCTACGGGACAGGGGGCACTGAGACCCAGTACTTC	CASSYGTGGTETQYF
-	TRBV4-2	-	TRBJ1-3	TGTGCCAGCAGCCAAGGTCCGCAGGGAAACACCATATATTTT	CASSQGPQGNTIYF
TRBD1	TRBV28	-	TRBJ1-2	TGTGCCAGCAGTTTGGGACAGGAGCTAAACTATGGCTACACCTTC	CASSLGQELNYGYTF
-	TRBV7-9	-	TRBJ2-2	TGTGCCAGCAGCTTAGGGGCTAGCATGGAGCTGTTTTTT	CASSLGASMELFF
-	TRBV5-6	-	TRBJ2-7	TGTGCCAGCAGCTTGCCCCTTTGGACAAATCCCTACGAGCAGTACTTC	CASSLPLWTNPYEQYF
TRBD1	TRBV7-3	many	TRBJ1-2	TGTGCCAGCGGGCAGGGGGATGGCTACACCTTC	CASGQGDGYTF
-	TRBV7-8	-	TRBJ1-3	TGTGCCAGCAAACAGGCGGCAGGTTCTGGAAACACCATATATTTT	CASKQAAGSGNTIYF
-	TRBV24-1	-	TRBJ2-1	TGTGCCACCAGTGAGGTTGACAGCAATGAGCAGTTCTTC	CATSEVDSNEQFF
-	TRBV7-9	once	TRBJ2-5	TGTGCCAGCAGCTTACAGGGGGGCCATTTCAGAGAGACCCAGTACTTC	CASSLQGGHFRETQYF
-	TRBV6-5	once	TRBJ2-2	TGTGCCAGCAGTCTTACGAACACCGGGGAGCTGTTTTTT	CASSLTNTGELFF
-	TRBV30	-	TRBJ1-1	TGTGCCTGGAGTGTGTCGGGAGGGATGGTGACGGGGACTGAAGCTTTCTTT	CAWSVSGGMVTGTEAFF
-	TRBV6-6	-	TRBJ1-1	TGTGCCAGCGCGGAGGACACTGAAGCTTTCTTT	CASAEDTEAFF
TRBD2	TRBV7-6	-	TRBJ2-5	TGTGCCAGCAGCTTAGGGGGCCGGACTAGCGGAGGGGAGACCCAGTACTTC	CASSLGGRTSGGETQYF
TRBD1	TRBV29-1	-	TRBJ1-2	TGCAGCGCCCAGACAGGGCCTGGCTACACCTTC	CSAQTGPGYTF
-	TRBV18	-	TRBJ2-7	TGTGCCAGCTCACCGGGGGCTAACGAGCAGTACTTC	CASSPGANEQYF
TRBD2	TRBV7-9	-	TRBJ2-1	TGTGCCAGCAGCTCTAGCGGGACGAATGAGCAGTTCTTC	CASSSSGTNEQFF
TRBD1	TRBV6-1	-	TRBJ2-6	TGTGCCAGCAGTGGGACAGGGGTACTGTCTGGGGCCAACGTCCTGACTTTC	CASSGTGVLSGANVLTF
-	TRBV25-1	-	TRBJ2-7	TGTGCCAGCAGTGGACGCTCTAGACCCGAGCAGTACTTC	CASSGRSRPEQYF
-	TRBV10-3	-	TRBJ1-2	TGTGCCATCAGTGAGACCCCAGGGGTTGGCTACACCTTC	CAISETPGVGYTF
TRBD1	TRBV27	-	TRBJ1-2	TGTGCCACCCGAGAGGGGGCGGGAGGCTATGGCTACACCTTC	CATREGAGGYGYTF
TRBD1	TRBV10-3	-	TRBJ1-5	TGTGCCATCAGTGACGGAGGGGGCGCGGGCAATCAGCCCCAGCATTTT	CAISDGGGAGNQPQHF
-	TRBV5-1	-	TRBJ1-2	TGCGCCAGCAGCTTTACACAGTCTAACTATGGCTACACCTTC	CASSFTQSNYGYTF
-	TRBV9	-	TRBJ1-1	TGTGCCAGCAGCGTGGTGTTGGGAGCCCCACTGACTGAAGCTTTCTTT	CASSVVLGAPLTEAFF
-	TRBV6-6	-	TRBJ1-1	TGTGCCAGCAGTTATGAGGGTGTAGGCACGAACACTGAAGCTTTCTTT	CASSYEGVGTNTEAFF
TRBD2	TRBV11-2	-	TRBJ2-1	TGTGCCAGCAGCTCCTCCGGGACTACCTACAATGAGCAGTTCTTC	CASSSSGTTYNEQFF
TRBD2	TRBV19	-	TRBJ2-7	TGTGCCAGTAGTCGGTTTAGGGCGGGACTAGCGGGAGGGCCTCTTTACGAGCAGTACTTC	CASSRFRAGLAGGPLYEQYF
TRBD2	TRBV9	-	TRBJ2-1	TGTGCCAGCAGCGTCGGGACTAGCGGTACCAATGAGCAGTTCTTC	CASSVGTSGTNEQFF
TRBD1	TRBV4-2	-	TRBJ1-1	TGTGCCAGCAGCCAAGATCGGCAGGGGGCCTGGGGAGCTTTCTTT	CASSQDRQGAWGAFF
TRBD2	TRBV10-3	-	TRBJ2-1	TGTGCCATTTCTACTAGCGGGACGGATGAGCAGTTCTTC	CAISTSGTDEQFF
TRBD2	TRBV24-1	-	TRBJ2-1	TGTGCCACCAGGGGAGGGTCCTACAATGAGCAGTTCTTC	CATRGGSYNEQFF
-	TRBV28	-	TRBJ1-5	TGTGCCAGCAGTACGGGCAATCAGCCCCAGCATTTT	CASSTGNQPQHF
TRBD2	TRBV12-5	-	TRBJ2-5	TGTGCTAGTGGTTTGTTAACTAGCGGGCAAGAGACCCAGTACTTC	CASGLLTSGQETQYF
-	TRBV2	-	TRBJ1-4	TGTGCCAGCATCGAAAGAGGCACTAATGAAAAACTGTTTTTT	CASIERGTNEKLFF
TRBD2	TRBV4-1	-	TRBJ2-1	TGCGCCAGCAGCCTGGGACTAGACAATGAGCAGTTCTTC	CASSLGLDNEQFF
-	TRBV2	-	TRBJ2-5	TGTGCCAGCAGTGAATTGGGTCTGGGACTTAGATTGGGGCCCCAGTACTTC	CASSELGLGLRLGPQYF
-	TRBV6-1	few	TRBJ1-5	TGTGCCAGCAGTGAACGGGGGAGCAATCAGCCCCAGCATTTT	CASSERGSNQPQHF
-	TRBV27	-	TRBJ2-6	TGTGCCAGCAGTTTTCGGGACAGGGCCAACGTCCTGACTTTC	CASSFRDRANVLTF
-	TRBV15	-	TRBJ1-1	TGTGCCACCAAACAGGGGAACACTGAAGCTTTCTTT	CATKQGNTEAFF
-	TRBV4-1	-	TRBJ2-7	TGCGCCAGCAGCCAGGGACTGAACTTCGAGGGGGGGGCCTACGAGCAGTACTTC	CASSQGLNFEGGAYEQYF
-	TRBV24-1	-	TRBJ1-4	TGTGCCACCAGTGATTCAGGGGCATTAAGTGAAAAACTGTTTTTT	CATSDSGALSEKLFF
TRBD1	TRBV19	-	TRBJ1-5	TGTGCCAGTAGTATAGAGGCCGGACAGGGTCGAAGCAATCAGCCCCAGCATTTT	CASSIEAGQGRSNQPQHF
TRBD1	TRBV27	-	TRBJ2-7	TGTGCCAGCAGCACAGGGGGATCCTACGAGCAGTACTTC	CASSTGGSYEQYF